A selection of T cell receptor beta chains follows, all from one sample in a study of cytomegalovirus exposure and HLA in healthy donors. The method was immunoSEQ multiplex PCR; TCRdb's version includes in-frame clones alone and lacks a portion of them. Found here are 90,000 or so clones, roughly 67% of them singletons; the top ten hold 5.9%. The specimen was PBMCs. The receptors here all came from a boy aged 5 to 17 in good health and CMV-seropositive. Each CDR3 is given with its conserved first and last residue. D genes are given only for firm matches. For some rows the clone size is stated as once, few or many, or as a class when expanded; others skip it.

CASSLGQSREKLFF	TGTGCCAGCAGCTTAGGGCAGTCAAGGGAGAAACTGTTTTTT	TRBV7-2	TRBJ1-4	.	.
CASSSALGEQYF	TGTGCCAGCAGTTCTGCCCTCGGCGAGCAGTACTTC	TRBV6-5	TRBJ2-7	.	.
CASSLGGNPYNSPLHF	TGCGCCAGCAGCCTAGGAGGTAACCCCTATAATTCACCCCTCCACTTT	TRBV5-1	TRBJ1-6	.	.
CASSLNGGENYAEAFF	TGCGCCAGCAGTTTAAATGGGGGGGAGAACTACGCTGAAGCTTTCTTT	TRBV5-1	TRBJ1-1	.	.
CASSLANSYEQYF	TGTGCCAGCAGCTTGGCAAACTCCTACGAGCAGTACTTC	TRBV5-6	TRBJ2-7	.	.
CASSLVGEKLFF	TGTGCCAGCAGCTTAGTCGGTGAAAAACTGTTTTTT	TRBV11-2	TRBJ1-4	.	.
CASSLDGLLQETQYF	TGTGCCAGCAGCTTAGATGGACTCTTACAAGAGACCCAGTACTTC	TRBV7-8	TRBJ2-5	.	.
CASSLGGRDADTQYF	TGCGCCAGCAGCTTGGGAGGGAGGGACGCAGATACGCAGTATTTT	TRBV5-1	TRBJ2-3	.	TRBD2
CASSEAGGYTYEQYF	TGTGCCAGCAGTGAAGCAGGGGGTTACACCTACGAGCAGTACTTC	TRBV6-1	TRBJ2-7	few	.
CASSLRTSGRSTDTQYF	TGTGCCAGCAGCTTAAGGACTAGCGGGAGAAGCACAGATACGCAGTATTTT	TRBV5-6	TRBJ2-3	once	TRBD2
CASSLVGRAPALEQYF	TGCGCCAGCAGCTTGGTGGGCAGGGCGCCCGCTCTCGAGCAGTACTTC	TRBV5-1	TRBJ2-7	few	.
CASSTHSGANVLTF	TGTGCCAGCAGTACACACTCTGGGGCCAACGTCCTGACTTTC	TRBV6-5	TRBJ2-6	.	.
CASSEEKQYTF	TGTGCCAGCAGTGAGGAGAAGCAATACACCTTC	TRBV25-1	TRBJ1-2	.	.
CASSRDSTGELFF	TGCGCCAGCAGTCGGGACAGTACCGGGGAGCTGTTTTTT	TRBV5-1	TRBJ2-2	few	TRBD1
CASSREQGEKLFF	TGTGCCAGCTCACGTGAACAGGGGGAAAAACTGTTTTTT	TRBV18	TRBJ1-4	few	TRBD1
CASSPDRSSYNEQFF	TGTGCCAGCAGCCCGGACAGGAGCTCCTACAATGAGCAGTTCTTC	TRBV11-1	TRBJ2-1	.	TRBD1
CAWMRSFLAFF	TGTGCCTGGATGAGATCCTTTCTAGCTTTCTTT	TRBV30	TRBJ1-1	.	.
CASSETRTGVYNEQFF	TGTGCCAGCAGTGAAACCCGAACAGGAGTCTACAATGAGCAGTTCTTC	TRBV6-1	TRBJ2-1	.	.
CASSQASPRGNNEQFF	TGTGCCAGCAGCCAAGCATCACCCAGGGGAAACAATGAGCAGTTCTTC	TRBV4-2	TRBJ2-1	.	.
CSVEVRGDREAQPQHF	TGCAGCGTTGAAGTAAGGGGGGACAGGGAGGCTCAGCCCCAGCATTTT	TRBV29-1	TRBJ1-5	.	TRBD1